These 10 T cell receptor beta chains came from one sample sequenced in a study of T cells in Graves' hyperthyroidism and ophthalmopathy. The TCR beta CDR3 regions underwent amplification using RNA transcripts as the source. When the TCR CDR3 underwent first-round RT-PCR, the HTBI primer set was used. TCRdb independently ran MiXCR on the multiplex PCR reads; one entry per CDR3 protein. The data hold about 96,000 distinct CDR3 sequences, with around 50% observed a single time. Specimen: blood. Receptor source: a woman aged 40 to 50 with Graves' hyperthyroidism.

This clonotype came up many times. The rearrangement uses TRBV12-3 or TRBV12-4 and TRBJ1-3; D possibly corresponds to TRBD1 (5 bases). The CDR3 spans 16 residues. V lost 4 bases, J lost 2 bases, and 15 bases lay in between. Here the CDR3 reads CASSYSRGVAGNTIYF. The CDR3 bases are TGTGCCAGCAGTTACTCGCGGGGGGTAGCTGGAAACACCATATATTTT.

This CDR3 is CSVEGPSGEKLFF. The DNA for the CDR3 is TGCAGCGTTGAAGGCCCCAGCGGCGAAAAACTGTTTTTT. The rearrangement links TRBV29-1 to TRBJ1-4, with D unclear. Trimming removed 1 base from V and 8 bases from J, with 11 bases in between. Germline V gives CDR1 SQVTM, CDR2 ANQGSEA. There are 13 residues in the CDR3.

The table lists this clonotype with a count of one. V is TRBV20-1 and J is TRBJ1-5, with a possible D match to TRBD1 (5 bases). CDR3 length: 15 residues. The V gene's germline CDR1 is DFQATT and CDR2 SNEGSKA (reference sequence). Trimming cost V 2 bases and J 0 bases, with 11 bases left between them. CDR3 loop: CSARPWRGSNQPQHF. CDR3 sequence (DNA): TGCAGTGCTAGACCCTGGAGGGGTAGCAATCAGCCCCAGCATTTT.

The sample holds one count of this clonotype. The chain carries TRBV29-1 and TRBJ2-7, with TRBD1 as a possible D gene (8 bases). This CDR3 spans 14 amino acids. Between the trimmed V and J ends, which lost 5 bases and 2 bases, there was a span of 16 bases. Germline V gene sequence: CDR1 SQVTM, CDR2 ANQGSEA. The CDR3 is CSVPRGDRTYEQYF. DNA for the CDR3: TGCAGCGTTCCCCGGGGGGACAGGACCTACGAGCAGTACTTC.

About this clonotype itself: Possible read error: a much larger clone is one base away. The chain carries TRBV13 and TRBJ2-2; TRBD1 matches at 12 bases. The germline CDR1 and CDR2 sequences are PRHDT and FYEKMQ (reference sequence). The CDR3 loop spans 17 amino acids. The CDR3 DNA reads as TGTGCCTGCAGCTTCAGGGACAGGGGGCGTTTTTCCGGGGAGCTGTTTTTT. Protein product: CACSFRDRGRFSGELFF. The variable domain in full, completed from reference TRBV13 and TRBJ2-2, reads AAGVIQSPRHLIKEKRETATLKCYPIPRHDTVYWYQQGPGQDPQFLISFYEKMQSDKGSIPDRFSAQQFSDYHSELNMSSLELGDSALYFCACSFRDRGRFSGELFFGEGSRLTVL.

This clonotype was picked up many times. The CDR3 DNA reads TGCGCCAGCAGCCCAGCAGGGACAGGGGGAATCTATGGCTACACCTTC. Protein: CASSPAGTGGIYGYTF. The rearrangement joins TRBV4-1 to TRBJ1-2; 11 bases match TRBD1. The CDR3 extends over 16 amino acids. J was trimmed by 4 bases and V by 4 bases; bases with no gene match: 8. The germline V gene has CDR1 MGHRA and CDR2 YSYEKL.

The V call is TRBV10-1, the J call TRBJ1-2; the D gene is possibly TRBD1 (6 bases). This CDR3 contains 12 residues. V lost 7 bases, J lost 4 bases, and 10 bases lay in between. Germline V gene lookup returns CDR1 WNHNN and CDR2 SYGVQD (reference sequence). The CDR3 loop reads CASKAGAYGYTF. The DNA of the CDR3 is TGCGCCAGCAAAGCGGGGGCCTATGGCTACACCTTC.

This clonotype was found a few times. DNA of the CDR3: TGCAGTGCTAGAAGGCTAGCGGGAGGGCAAGAGACCCAGTACTTC. Amino acids: CSARRLAGGQETQYF. This chain joins TRBV20-1 and TRBJ2-5, with 12 bases fitting TRBD2. CDR1 and CDR2 from the germline V gene are DFQATT and SNEGSKA (reference sequence). The CDR3 extends over 15 amino acids. Germline trimming cut 2 bases from V and 2 bases from J; bases unmatched to any gene: 3.

This clonotype was seen at least ten times. The V gene is TRBV7-3, the J gene TRBJ2-3; 8 bases match TRBD2. This CDR3 has 15 amino acids. In germline, CDR1 is SGHTA, CDR2 FQGTGA. Trimming took 4 bases from V and 0 from J; bases not matched to a gene: 3. The CDR3 nucleotides read TGTGCCAGCAGCTGGGCGGGAGGTAGCACAGATACGCAGTATTTT. This sequence encodes CASSWAGGSTDTQYF.

J is TRBJ1-3 and V is TRBV10-3, with 8 bases identical to TRBD1. CDR1 is ENHRY and CDR2 is SYGVKD in the germline V gene. The CDR3 consists of 11 residues. Germline trimming cut 6 bases from V and 8 bases from J; bases unmatched to any gene: 0. The CDR3 DNA reads as TGTGCCATCAGGGGACAGGACACCATATATTTT. Translated, it gives CAIRGQDTIYF.